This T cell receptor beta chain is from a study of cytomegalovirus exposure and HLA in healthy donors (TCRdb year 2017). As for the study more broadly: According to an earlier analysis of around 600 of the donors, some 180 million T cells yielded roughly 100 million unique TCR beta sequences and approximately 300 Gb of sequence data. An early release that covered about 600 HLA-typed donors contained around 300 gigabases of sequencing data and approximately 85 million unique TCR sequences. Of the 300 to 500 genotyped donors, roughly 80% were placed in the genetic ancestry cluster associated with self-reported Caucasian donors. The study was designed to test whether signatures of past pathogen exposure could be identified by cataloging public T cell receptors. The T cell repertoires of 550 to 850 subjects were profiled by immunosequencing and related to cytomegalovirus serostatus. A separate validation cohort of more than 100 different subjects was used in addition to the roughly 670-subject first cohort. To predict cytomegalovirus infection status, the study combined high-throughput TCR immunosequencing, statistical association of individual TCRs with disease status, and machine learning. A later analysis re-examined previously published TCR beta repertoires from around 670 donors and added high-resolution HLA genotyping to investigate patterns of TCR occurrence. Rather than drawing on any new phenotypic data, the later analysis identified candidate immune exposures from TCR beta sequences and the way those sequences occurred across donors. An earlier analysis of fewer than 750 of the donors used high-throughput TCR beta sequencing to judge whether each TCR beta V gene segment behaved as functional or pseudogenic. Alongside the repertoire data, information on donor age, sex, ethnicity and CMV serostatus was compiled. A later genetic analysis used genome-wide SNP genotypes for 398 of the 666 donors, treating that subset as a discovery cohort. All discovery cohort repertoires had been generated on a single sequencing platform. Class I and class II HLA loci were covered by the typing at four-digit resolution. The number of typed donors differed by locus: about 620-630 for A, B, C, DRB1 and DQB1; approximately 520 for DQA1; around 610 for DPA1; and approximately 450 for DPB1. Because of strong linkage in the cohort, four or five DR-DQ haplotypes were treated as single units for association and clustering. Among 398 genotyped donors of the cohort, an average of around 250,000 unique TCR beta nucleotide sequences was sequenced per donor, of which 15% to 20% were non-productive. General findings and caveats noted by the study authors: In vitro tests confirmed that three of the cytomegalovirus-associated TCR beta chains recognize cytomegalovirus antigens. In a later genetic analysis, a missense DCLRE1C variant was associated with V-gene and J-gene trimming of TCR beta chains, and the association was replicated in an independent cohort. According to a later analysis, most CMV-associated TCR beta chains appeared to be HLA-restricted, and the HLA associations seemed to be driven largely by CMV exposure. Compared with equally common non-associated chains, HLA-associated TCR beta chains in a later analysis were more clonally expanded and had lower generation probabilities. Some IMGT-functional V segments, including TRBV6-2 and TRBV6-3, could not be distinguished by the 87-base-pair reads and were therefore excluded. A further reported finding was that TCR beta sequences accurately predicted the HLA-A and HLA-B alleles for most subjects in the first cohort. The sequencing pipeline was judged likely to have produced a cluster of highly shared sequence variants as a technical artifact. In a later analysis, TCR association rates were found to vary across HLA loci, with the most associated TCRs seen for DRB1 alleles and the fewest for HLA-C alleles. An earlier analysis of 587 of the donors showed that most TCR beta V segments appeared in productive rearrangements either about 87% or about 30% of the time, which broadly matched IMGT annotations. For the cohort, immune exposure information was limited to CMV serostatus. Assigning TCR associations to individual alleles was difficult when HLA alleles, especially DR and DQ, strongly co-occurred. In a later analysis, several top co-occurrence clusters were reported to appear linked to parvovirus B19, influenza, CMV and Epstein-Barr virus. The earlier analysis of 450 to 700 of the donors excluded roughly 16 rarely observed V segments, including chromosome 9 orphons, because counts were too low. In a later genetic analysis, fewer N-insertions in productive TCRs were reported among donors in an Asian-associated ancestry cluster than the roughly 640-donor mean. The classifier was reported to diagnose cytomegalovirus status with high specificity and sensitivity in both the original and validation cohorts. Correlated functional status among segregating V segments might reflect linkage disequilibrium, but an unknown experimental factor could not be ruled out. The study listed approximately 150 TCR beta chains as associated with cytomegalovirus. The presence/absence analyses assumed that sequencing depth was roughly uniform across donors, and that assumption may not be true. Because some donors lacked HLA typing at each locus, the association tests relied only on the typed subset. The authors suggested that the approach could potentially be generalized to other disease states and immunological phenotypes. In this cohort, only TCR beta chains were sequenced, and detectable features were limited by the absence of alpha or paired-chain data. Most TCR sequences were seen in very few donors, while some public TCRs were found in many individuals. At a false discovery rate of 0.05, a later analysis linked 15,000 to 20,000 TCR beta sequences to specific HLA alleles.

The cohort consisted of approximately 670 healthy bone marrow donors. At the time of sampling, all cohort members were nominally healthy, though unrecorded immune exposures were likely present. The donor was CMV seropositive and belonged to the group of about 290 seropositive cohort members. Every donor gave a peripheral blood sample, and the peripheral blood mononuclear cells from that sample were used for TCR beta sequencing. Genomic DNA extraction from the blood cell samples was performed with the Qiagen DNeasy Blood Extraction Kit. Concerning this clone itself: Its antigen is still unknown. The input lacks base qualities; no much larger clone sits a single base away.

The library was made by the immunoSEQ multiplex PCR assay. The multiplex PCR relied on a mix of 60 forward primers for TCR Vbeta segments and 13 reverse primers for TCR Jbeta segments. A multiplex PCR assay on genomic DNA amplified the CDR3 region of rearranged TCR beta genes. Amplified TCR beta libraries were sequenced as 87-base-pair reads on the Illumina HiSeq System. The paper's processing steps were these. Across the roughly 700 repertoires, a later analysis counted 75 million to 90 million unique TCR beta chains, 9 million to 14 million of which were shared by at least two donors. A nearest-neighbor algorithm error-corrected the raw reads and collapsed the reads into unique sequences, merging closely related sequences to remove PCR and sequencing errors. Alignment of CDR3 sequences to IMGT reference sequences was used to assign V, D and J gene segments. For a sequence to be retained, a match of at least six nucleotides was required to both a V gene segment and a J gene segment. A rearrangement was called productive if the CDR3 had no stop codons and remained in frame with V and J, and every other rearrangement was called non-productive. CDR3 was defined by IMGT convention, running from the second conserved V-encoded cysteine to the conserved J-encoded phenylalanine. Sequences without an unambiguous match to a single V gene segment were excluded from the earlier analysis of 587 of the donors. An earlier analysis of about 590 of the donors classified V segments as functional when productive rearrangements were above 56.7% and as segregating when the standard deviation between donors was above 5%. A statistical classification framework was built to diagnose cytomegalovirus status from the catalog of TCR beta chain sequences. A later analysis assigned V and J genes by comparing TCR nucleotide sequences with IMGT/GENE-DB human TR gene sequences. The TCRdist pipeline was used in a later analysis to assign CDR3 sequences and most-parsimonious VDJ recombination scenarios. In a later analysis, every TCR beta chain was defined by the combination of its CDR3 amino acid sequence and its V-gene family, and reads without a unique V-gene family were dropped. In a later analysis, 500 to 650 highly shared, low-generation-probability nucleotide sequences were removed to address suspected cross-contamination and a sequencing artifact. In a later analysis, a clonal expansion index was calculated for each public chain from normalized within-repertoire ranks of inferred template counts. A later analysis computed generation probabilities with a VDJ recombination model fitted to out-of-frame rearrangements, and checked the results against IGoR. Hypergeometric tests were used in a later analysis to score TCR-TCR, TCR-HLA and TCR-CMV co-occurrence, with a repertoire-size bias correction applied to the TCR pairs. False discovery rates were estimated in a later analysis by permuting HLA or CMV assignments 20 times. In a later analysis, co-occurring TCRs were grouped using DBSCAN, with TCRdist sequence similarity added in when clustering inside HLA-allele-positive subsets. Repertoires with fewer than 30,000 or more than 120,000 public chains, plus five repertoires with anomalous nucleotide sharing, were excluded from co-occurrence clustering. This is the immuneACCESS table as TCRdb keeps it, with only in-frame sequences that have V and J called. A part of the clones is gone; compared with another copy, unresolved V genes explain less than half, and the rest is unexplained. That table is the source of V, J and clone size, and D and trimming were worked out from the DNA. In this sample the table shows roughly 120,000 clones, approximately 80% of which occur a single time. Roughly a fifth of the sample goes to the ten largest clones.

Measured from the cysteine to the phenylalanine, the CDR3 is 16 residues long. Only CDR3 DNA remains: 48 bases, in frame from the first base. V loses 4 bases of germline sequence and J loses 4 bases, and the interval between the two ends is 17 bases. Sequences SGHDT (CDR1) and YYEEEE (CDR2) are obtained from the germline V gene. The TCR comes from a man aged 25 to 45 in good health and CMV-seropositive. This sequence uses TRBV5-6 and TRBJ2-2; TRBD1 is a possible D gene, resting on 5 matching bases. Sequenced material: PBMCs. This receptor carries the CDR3 CASSHAGLRSTGELFF. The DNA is TGTGCCAGCAGCCACGCAGGGTTAAGGAGCACCGGGGAGCTGTTTTTT.